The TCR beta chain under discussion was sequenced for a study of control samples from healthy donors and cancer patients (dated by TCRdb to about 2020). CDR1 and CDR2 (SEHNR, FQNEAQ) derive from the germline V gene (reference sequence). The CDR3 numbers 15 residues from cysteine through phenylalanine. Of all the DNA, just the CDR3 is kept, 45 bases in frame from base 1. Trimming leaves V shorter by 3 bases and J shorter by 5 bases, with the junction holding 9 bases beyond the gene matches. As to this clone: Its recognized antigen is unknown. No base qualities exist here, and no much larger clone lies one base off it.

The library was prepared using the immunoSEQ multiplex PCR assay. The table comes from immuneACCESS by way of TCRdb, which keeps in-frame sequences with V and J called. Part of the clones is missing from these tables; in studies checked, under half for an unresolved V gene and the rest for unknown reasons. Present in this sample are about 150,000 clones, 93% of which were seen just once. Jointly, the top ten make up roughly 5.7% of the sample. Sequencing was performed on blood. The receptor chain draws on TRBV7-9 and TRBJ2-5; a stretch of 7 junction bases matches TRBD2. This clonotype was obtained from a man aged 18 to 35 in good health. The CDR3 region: CASSFQPSGAETQYF. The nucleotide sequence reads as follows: TGTGCCAGCAGCTTTCAACCTAGCGGTGCGGAGACCCAGTACTTC.